This TCR beta chain is from a study of CD8 T cells in Susac syndrome. Random hexamers were used to reverse transcribe roughly 0.5 to 1 ug of RNA. TCRdb processed the immunoSEQ multiplex PCR reads anew with MiXCR; each CDR3 protein has one entry. The sample holds about 150,000 distinct CDR3 sequences, about 95% seen once. V lost 1 base to trimming and J lost 5 bases, with 12 bases between them. The CDR3 loop spans 15 amino acids. CDR1 and CDR2 from the germline V gene are MNHEY and SMNVEV (reference sequence). This receptor was obtained from a human donor with Susac syndrome. Sequencing input: CD4+ T cells from PBMCs. V and J are TRBV27 and TRBJ1-5; D call uncertain. The CDR3, as DNA: TGTGCCAGCAGTTTATTGGGTGGGAGCCATCAGCCCCAGCATTTT. Protein product: CASSLLGGSHQPQHF.